These 15 T cell receptor beta chains were all obtained from the same sample, sequenced in a study of blood T cell repertoires in COVID-19. The table came from immunoSEQ multiplex PCR; TCRdb's copy has only in-frame clones and leaves some out. The sample contains 150,000 or so clones, roughly 82% of which appear only once. The sequencing sample was made of peripheral blood. The receptors were gathered from a woman between 45 and 65 years old in a cohort sampled during active or convalescent COVID-19.

The gene calls are TRBV5-1 and TRBJ2-1; 7 bases are a match to TRBD1. This CDR3 contains 15 residues. Germline trimming cut 4 bases from V and 9 bases from J; bases unmatched to any gene: 13. Germline V gives CDR1 SGHRS, CDR2 YFSETQ. As DNA, the CDR3 is TGCGCCAGCAGCGTCGCCCCCGGGACAGAGGGTGAGCAGTTCTTC. Its protein product is CASSVAPGTEGEQFF.

The chain recombines TRBV11-2 with TRBJ2-1; TRBD2 is a possible D gene (6 bases). V gave up 0 bases and J gave up 2 bases, with 11 bases separating them. There are 16 residues in the CDR3. CDR1 SGHAT and CDR2 FQNNGV come from the germline V gene. CDR3 loop: CASSLDQRAPYNEQFF. The CDR3 DNA sequence: TGTGCCAGCAGCTTAGACCAGCGGGCCCCCTACAATGAGCAGTTCTTC.

The chain combines TRBV5-1 with TRBJ2-3, with D tentatively TRBD2 (6 bases). This CDR3 spans 14 amino acids. CDR1 and CDR2 from the germline V gene are SGHRS and YFSETQ. The V end was cut by 6 bases, the J end by 0 bases, with 11 bases between. The CDR3 reads CASMVGTSTDTQYF. The DNA of the CDR3 is TGCGCCAGCATGGTGGGGACTAGCACAGATACGCAGTATTTT. The full variable domain, in which reference TRBV5-1 and TRBJ2-3 provide the parts outside the CDR3, is KAGVTQTPRYLIKTRGQQVTLSCSPISGHRSVSWYQQTPGQGLQFLFEYFSETQRNKGNFPGRFSGRQFSNSRSEMNVSTLELGDSALYLCASMVGTSTDTQYFGPGTRLTVL.

This clone has only a few counts. In the same sample, other DNA sequences code for this CDR3. The J gene is TRBJ1-1, the V gene TRBV14; D remains unclear. V lost 0 bases and J 1 base, leaving 3 bases between the germline ends. The CDR3 has 13 residues. The germline V gene has CDR1 SGHDN and CDR2 FVKESK. CDR3 in amino acids: CASSQDRNTEAFF. CDR3 sequence (DNA): TGTGCCAGCAGCCAAGACCGGAACACTGAAGCTTTCTTT. Supplemented by reference TRBV14 and TRBJ1-1, the full variable domain reads EAGVTQFPSHSVIEKGQTVTLRCDPISGHDNLYWYRRVMGKEIKFLLHFVKESKQDESGMPNNRFLAERTGGTYSTLKVQPAELEDSGVYFCASSQDRNTEAFFGQGTRLTVV.

V usage is TRBV7-8 and J usage is TRBJ1-5, with D unresolved. Germline V gene sequence: CDR1 SGHVS, CDR2 FQNEAQ. There are 14 residues in the CDR3. Trimming left V 3 bases short and J 7 bases short, with 13 bases between. CDR3 in amino acids: CASSLREQWQPQHF. CDR3 DNA sequence: TGTGCCAGCAGCTTGCGGGAGCAATGGCAGCCCCAGCATTTT.

The genes are TRBV24-1 and TRBJ2-7; maybe TRBD1 (6 bases). Germline CDR1 KGHDR, CDR2 SFDVKD. The V gene lost 12 bases and the J gene lost 2 bases, with 19 bases spanning the gap. The CDR3 is 14 amino acids. The CDR3 DNA sequence: TGTGCCGCCTACGACTACAGGGTCCCCTACGAGCAGTACTTC. Residues: CAAYDYRVPYEQYF.

The CDR3, as DNA: TGTGCCAGCAGCCCGAGGACAGGGGGAACAACTAACTATGGCTACACCTTC. Translating it yields CASSPRTGGTTNYGYTF. This sequence joins TRBV9 and TRBJ1-2; 10 bases fit TRBD1. This CDR3 region has 17 residues. CDR1 is SGDLS, CDR2 YYNGEE, per germline. The trim removed 4 bases at V and 0 bases at J, leaving 9 bases unmatched.

The V call is TRBV5-1, the J call TRBJ2-3, with a tentative D call TRBD1 (5 bases). Germline CDR1 and CDR2: SGHRS and YFSETQ. V lost 2 bases, J lost 2 bases, and 9 bases lay in between. The CDR3 consists of 14 residues. CDR3 sequence: CASSLTGITDTQYF. Written as DNA, the CDR3 is TGCGCCAGCAGCTTAACAGGTATCACAGATACGCAGTATTTT.

The rearrangement links TRBV11-2 to TRBJ1-1; possible D gene TRBD1, 6 bases. The CDR3 loop spans 15 amino acids. V lost 7 bases and J 3 bases, leaving 18 bases between the germline ends. Germline loops: CDR1 SGHAT, CDR2 FQNNGV. As DNA, the CDR3 is TGTGCCAGCACCAAATACAGGGCGCGGGACACTGAAGCTTTCTTT. It encodes CASTKYRARDTEAFF.

The chain links TRBV9 to TRBJ1-2; D not resolved. Between the trimmed V and J ends, which lost 4 bases and 8 bases, there was a span of 12 bases. The CDR3 has 12 amino acids. Germline-derived CDR1 and CDR2 are SGDLS and YYNGEE. Here the CDR3 reads CASSLGPGGYTF. CDR3 nucleotide sequence: TGTGCCAGCAGCCTCGGCCCGGGGGGCTACACCTTC.

Here the CDR3 reads CASSPRTFSDTIYF. The CDR3 DNA reads TGTGCCAGCAGCCCCCGGACTTTTTCGGACACCATATATTTT. V is TRBV7-9 and J is TRBJ1-3, with D hard to call. V gave up 5 bases and J gave up 8 bases, with 16 bases separating them. The CDR3 is 14 amino acids. From germline, CDR1 is SEHNR and CDR2 FQNEAQ (reference sequence).

This rearrangement joins TRBV3-1 (or the pseudogene TRBV3-2) to TRBJ1-5, with TRBD1 identical over 9 bases. Germline assignment: CDR1 LGHDT and CDR2 YNNKEL (reference sequence). V lost 8 bases, J lost 10 bases, and 6 bases stayed unmatched. There are 12 residues in the CDR3. This CDR3 reads CASEDRGDPQHF. The CDR3 DNA sequence: TGTGCCAGCGAGGACAGGGGAGATCCCCAGCATTTT.

V usage is TRBV9 and J usage is TRBJ2-5; 14 positions match TRBD2. The germline gives CDR1 SGDLS, CDR2 YYNGEE. V shed 3 bases, J shed 9 bases, and the junction held 16 bases outside the gene matches. This CDR3 region has 18 residues. Here the CDR3 reads CASSGGLAGGQGGKAQYF. CDR3 DNA: TGTGCCAGCAGCGGCGGACTAGCGGGGGGCCAAGGAGGGAAGGCCCAGTACTTC.

The V and J genes are TRBV23-1 and TRBJ2-5; 10 bases align to TRBD2. TRBV23-1 belongs to the ORF category, with a function that is uncertain. With 4 bases clipped from V and 4 bases from J, the junction kept 6 bases outside the gene matches. This CDR3 region has 15 residues. CDR3 amino acids: CASSRAGGPGETQYF. The CDR3 nucleotides read TGCGCCAGCAGTCGAGCGGGGGGGCCGGGAGAGACCCAGTACTTC.

This clone was seen just once. The chain uses TRBV30 and TRBJ1-3, with a tentative D call TRBD1 (5 bases). The V gene's germline CDR1 is GTSNPN and CDR2 SVGIG (reference sequence). V was cut by 2 bases and J by 1 base, with 9 bases left in between. This CDR3 region has 14 residues. CDR3 nucleotide sequence: TGTGCCTGGAGTAAAGGGGCTTCTGGAAACACCATATATTTT. It yields the protein CAWSKGASGNTIYF.